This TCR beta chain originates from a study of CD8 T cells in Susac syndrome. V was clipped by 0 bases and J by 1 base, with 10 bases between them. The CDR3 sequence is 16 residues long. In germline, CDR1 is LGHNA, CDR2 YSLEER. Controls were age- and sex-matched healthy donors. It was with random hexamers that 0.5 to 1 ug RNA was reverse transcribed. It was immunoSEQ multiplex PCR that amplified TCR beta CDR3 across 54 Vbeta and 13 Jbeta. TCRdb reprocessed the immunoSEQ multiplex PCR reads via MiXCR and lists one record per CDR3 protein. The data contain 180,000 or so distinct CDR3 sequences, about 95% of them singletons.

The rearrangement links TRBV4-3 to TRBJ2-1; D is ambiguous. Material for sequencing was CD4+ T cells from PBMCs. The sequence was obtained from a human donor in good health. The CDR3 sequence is CASSQDEGLSYNEQFF. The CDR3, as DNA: TGCGCCAGCAGCCAAGATGAAGGGCTGTCCTACAATGAGCAGTTCTTC.